Listed below are T cell receptor beta chains from one sample, sequenced in a study of tumor-infiltrating lymphocytes in primary liver carcinoma. TCRdb redid the calling of the multiplex PCR reads with MiXCR, one entry per CDR3 protein. Of 85,000 to 100,000 distinct CDR3 sequences in the sample, approximately 72% were seen once. What was sequenced was tumor-adjacent normal liver tissue. These receptors were obtained from a middle-aged man with primary liver carcinoma and hepatitis B virus infection. Each CDR3 is given with its conserved first and last residue. D genes are given only for firm matches. Only some rows state a clone size, as once, few, many or a class for expanded clones.

D gene	CDR3 length	J gene	clone size	V gene	CDR3 DNA	CDR3 protein
TRBD1	15	TRBJ1-1	-	TRBV4-1	TGCGCCAGCAGCGAGCCCAAGACAGGGGAAACTGAAGCTTTCTTT	CASSEPKTGETEAFF
TRBD2	16	TRBJ2-1	many	TRBV6-1	TGTGCCAGCAGTGATTGGCTAGCGGGAGGGAACAATGAGCAGTTCTTC	CASSDWLAGGNNEQFF
-	14	TRBJ2-3	-	TRBV29-1	TGCAGCGTTTCCGAGGCAGGACATACAGATACGCAGTATTTT	CSVSEAGHTDTQYF
-	15	TRBJ2-1	-	TRBV7-9	TGTGCCAGCAGCTCGGAGTTGATTGGCTACAATGAGCAGTTCTTC	CASSSELIGYNEQFF
-	13	TRBJ2-5	-	TRBV11-2	TGTGCCAGCAGCATAGCAGAGGAGGAGACCCAGTACTTC	CASSIAEEETQYF
-	14	TRBJ1-5	-	TRBV11-2	TGTGCCAACAGCTTGTCCGGGCACAATCAGCCCCAGCATTTT	CANSLSGHNQPQHF
-	12	TRBJ2-1	-	TRBV11-2	TGTGCCAACAGCCTCGTTGGGAATGATCAGTTCTTC	CANSLVGNDQFF
-	13	TRBJ2-7	-	TRBV29-1	TGCAGTGTTGTAAGCGGTGAGTCCCACGAGCAGTACTTC	CSVVSGESHEQYF
-	12	TRBJ2-7	few	TRBV2	TGTGCCAGCAGTGAAAGGGTCCTCGAGCAGTACTTC	CASSERVLEQYF
-	15	TRBJ2-2	-	TRBV11-2	TGTGCCAGCAGCTTACGGTCGGAGAACACCGGAGAGCTGTTTTTT	CASSLRSENTGELFF
-	14	TRBJ2-3	-	TRBV11-2	TGTGCCAGGAGCACCCGAGCCGAAGCAGATACGCAGTATTTT	CARSTRAEADTQYF
TRBD2	18	TRBJ2-1	-	TRBV5-4	TGTGCCAGCAGCCGAGTACAGGGGAGCGGGAGGACTTACAATGAGCAGCTCTTC	CASSRVQGSGRTYNEQLF
-	14	TRBJ1-2	-	TRBV28	TGTGCCAGCAGTATATATACAGGGAACCAGGGCTACACCTTC	CASSIYTGNQGYTF
TRBD2	16	TRBJ2-3	-	TRBV28	TGTGCCAGCAGTCCTCTGGGGGGGGATGGCACAGATACGCAGTATTTT	CASSPLGGDGTDTQYF
-	14	TRBJ2-3	-	TRBV6-1	TGTGTCAGCAGTGTGACATGGGGCCCAGATACGCAGTATTTT	CVSSVTWGPDTQYF
TRBD1	15	TRBJ2-3	-	TRBV24-1	TGTGCCGCCAGTGACCACAGGGGCCCCACAGATACGCAGTATTTT	CAASDHRGPTDTQYF
-	13	TRBJ1-1	-	TRBV13	TGTGCCAGCAGCTTAACGCGGAGCACTGAAGCTTTCTTT	CASSLTRSTEAFF
TRBD1	17	TRBJ2-2	-	TRBV5-4	TGTGCCAGCAGTGTGCACCCCGGGACAGGGACCACCGGGGAGCTATTTTTT	CASSVHPGTGTTGELFF
-	14	TRBJ2-7	many	TRBV6-6	TGTGCCAGCAGACAAACTCCGGGGGACTACGAGCAGTACTTC	CASRQTPGDYEQYF
TRBD1	14	TRBJ2-7	-	TRBV12-3/TRBV12-4	TGTACCAGCAGCCCAGGGGGCCTCAGGGACGAGCAGTACTTC	CTSSPGGLRDEQYF
TRBD2	18	TRBJ2-3	few	TRBV5-1	TGCGCCAGCAGCTGGAGGGGGACTAGCGGGGCTAGCACAGATACGCAGTATTTT	CASSWRGTSGASTDTQYF
-	14	TRBJ2-7	-	TRBV11-2	TGTGCCACCAGCTTAGCCGACGGAGCTTACGAGCAGTACTTC	CATSLADGAYEQYF
-	15	TRBJ2-4	-	TRBV24-1	TGTGCCACCAGTGACCCTAGGGGGGACGAAAACATTCAGTACTTC	CATSDPRGDENIQYF
-	14	TRBJ1-1	-	TRBV20-1	TGCAGTGCCCCTCTAGGAGGGGTGAACACAGAAGCTTTCTTT	CSAPLGGVNTEAFF
-	13	TRBJ2-7	-	TRBV14	TGTGCCAGTAGCCAACGGCGGCAAAGCGATCAGTACTTC	CASSQRRQSDQYF
-	13	TRBJ1-1	-	TRBV11-3	TGTGCCAGCAGTTTAGTAGCGAACGCTGAAGCTTTCTTT	CASSLVANAEAFF
-	12	TRBJ2-5	-	TRBV29-1	TGCAACGATACCGTCGGCACGGAGACCCAGTACTTC	CNDTVGTETQYF
TRBD1	15	TRBJ1-1	many	TRBV14	TGTGCCAGCAGTAATGACAGGGTTATGAACACTGAAGCTTTCTTT	CASSNDRVMNTEAFF
-	12	TRBJ2-7	-	TRBV11-2	TGTACCAGCAGCTTAGAGTCGGACGAGCAGTATTTC	CTSSLESDEQYF
-	14	TRBJ2-1	few	TRBV11-2	TGTGCCAGCAGGTCCGCTGCAGGCGGCAATGGGCAGTTCTTC	CASRSAAGGNGQFF
TRBD2	12	TRBJ2-7	-	TRBV28	TGTGCCAGTAGCGGGGGGCACTACGTGCAGTACTTC	CASSGGHYVQYF
-	15	TRBJ2-3	-	TRBV12-3/TRBV12-4	TGTGCCAACACCCCGGGGCACACCACCACAGATACGCAGTATTTT	CANTPGHTTTDTQYF
TRBD2	14	TRBJ2-7	-	TRBV6-5	TGTACCAGCAGGCCCGGACTAGCTAGCAACGAGCAGTACTTC	CTSRPGLASNEQYF
TRBD1	14	TRBJ2-3	-	TRBV29-1	TGCAGCGGTGAGGGGACAGGGGACGCAGATACCCAGTATTTT	CSGEGTGDADTQYF
TRBD2	13	TRBJ2-7	many	TRBV5-5	TGTGCCTCCGGGGGGACTAGCGGAGGGGAGCAGTACTTC	CASGGTSGGEQYF
TRBD2	14	TRBJ2-7	-	TRBV30	TGTGCCTGGAGTGCTAGCGGGACCTTTCCCGAGCAGTACTTC	CAWSASGTFPEQYF
-	12	TRBJ1-2	-	TRBV14	TGTGCCAGCAGCCAAGCCCGGATAGTTTTAACCTTC	CASSQARIVLTF
-	17	TRBJ2-7	few	TRBV7-9	TGTGCCAGCGGCTTAAATTCAGGCCTCATGCACACCTACGAGCAGTACTTC	CASGLNSGLMHTYEQYF
-	11	TRBJ1-2	many	TRBV30	TGTGCCTGGAGTCTAGGGGACGGCTACACCTTC	CAWSLGDGYTF